A single T cell receptor beta chain is shown here with its context. Its antigen is still unknown. Using immunoSEQ multiplex PCR, the repertoire was profiled, and TCRdb retains in-frame clones only, with some absent. The table lists 190,000 or so clones, about 93% of them singletons. This sample was taken from a study of T cell responses to AZD1222 COVID-19 vaccine. Findings of the study overall: The donor cohort was predominantly white British with a female majority, and clonal diversity may have been underestimated.

Germline values: CDR1 ENHRY, CDR2 SYGVKD. V lost 2 bases, J lost 1 base, and 20 bases lay in between. This CDR3 region has 19 residues. The sequence was obtained from an adult who received the AZD1222 COVID-19 vaccine. The starting material was peripheral blood, obtained 28 days after the second AZD1222 dose. The V gene is TRBV10-3, the J gene TRBJ2-2; D may be TRBD2 (5 bases). CDR3 nucleotides: TGTGCCATCAGTGAGGATTGGGCGGGCGGAATCTTGAACACCGGGGAGCTGTTTTTT. Its translation: CAISEDWAGGILNTGELFF.